These 20 T cell receptor beta chains originate from one sample sequenced in a study of OX40 agonist ivuxolimab in advanced cancers. Some clones are missing from TCRdb's copy, which holds only in-frame ones; the method was immunoSEQ multiplex PCR. This sample has 57,000 or so clones; roughly 89% occur once, and the top ten carry about 14%. Sequences were derived from CD4+ or CD8+ T cells sorted from blood, sampled in a trial of the OX40 agonist ivuxolimab. Receptors were obtained from an adult with an advanced solid tumor such as melanoma, head and neck, liver or kidney cancer.

The chain combines TRBV27 with TRBJ2-1, with 8 bases aligning to TRBD2. Germline trimming cut 6 bases from V and 8 bases from J; bases unmatched to any gene: 21. The CDR3 loop spans 18 amino acids. Germline CDR1 reads MNHEY; CDR2 reads SMNVEV (reference sequence). The DNA for the CDR3 is TGTGCCAGCAGCTCAGGACTAGCCCTTAAAGGTGGTAGTGATGAGCAGTTCTTC. It is translated as CASSSGLALKGGSDEQFF.

The chain combines TRBV6-5 with TRBJ2-1; TRBD1 might be the D (5 bases). This CDR3 spans 13 amino acids. Between the trimmed V and J ends, which lost 6 bases and 7 bases, there was a span of 13 bases. Germline V lookup: CDR1 MNHEY, CDR2 SVGAGI. DNA of the CDR3: TGTGCCAGCAGGGGCCAGGGCGTTAATGAGCAGTTCTTC. Translation: CASRGQGVNEQFF.

V and J are TRBV2 and TRBJ2-7; D gene unclear. The CDR3 spans 14 residues. The germline V gene encodes CDR1 SNHLY and CDR2 FYNNEI. V lost 6 bases and J lost 4, with 16 bases in between. CDR3 loop: CASRLEGWEYEQYF. Here the CDR3 DNA reads TGTGCCAGCAGGTTAGAAGGCTGGGAATACGAGCAGTACTTC.

The chain carries TRBV2 and TRBJ2-3; 11 nucleotides match TRBD2. The germline V gene has CDR1 SNHLY and CDR2 FYNNEI. This CDR3 is 14 amino acids long. The V segment lost 7 bases and the J segment 3 bases; nucleotides outside the gene matches: 3. The CDR3 sequence is CASTRLAGTDTQYF. In DNA, the CDR3 is TGTGCCAGCACCAGACTAGCGGGAACAGATACGCAGTATTTT.

V and J are TRBV5-4 and TRBJ1-2; a possible D gene is TRBD1 (6 bases). The germline CDR1 and CDR2 sequences are SGHNT and YYREEE (reference sequence). This CDR3 comprises 13 residues. The V gene lost 0 bases and the J gene lost 7 bases, with 10 bases spanning the gap. CDR3 nucleotide sequence: TGTGCCAGCAGCTTGGACGGGGGCAGTGGCTACACCTTC. Amino acids: CASSLDGGSGYTF.

This chain links TRBV6-9 with TRBJ1-2; perhaps TRBD1 as D (5 bases). The CDR3 is made up of 12 amino acids. The V end was cut by 5 bases, the J end by 8 bases, with 12 bases between. Germline loops: CDR1 MNHGY, CDR2 SVAAGI. The CDR3 loop is CASSDGGEGYTF. CDR3 sequence (DNA): TGTGCCAGCAGTGATGGGGGGGAAGGCTACACCTTC.

The rearrangement uses TRBV28 and TRBJ2-3; 9 bases line up with TRBD1. Germline values: CDR1 MDHEN, CDR2 SYDVKM. With 3 bases clipped from V and 6 bases from J, the junction kept 7 bases outside the gene matches. CDR3 length: 15 residues. CDR3 protein: CASSFGGQGGDTQYF. CDR3 sequence (DNA): TGTGCCAGCAGTTTCGGGGGACAGGGCGGGGATACGCAGTATTTT.

The chain has TRBV6-1 and TRBJ1-2; 11 bases map to TRBD1. This CDR3 region has 13 residues. The ends lost 6 bases at V and 6 bases at J; junction bases unmatched: 3. CDR1 is MNHNS, CDR2 SASEGT, per germline. CDR3 nucleotides: TGTGCCAGCAGAGGACAGGGGGCGGATGGCTACACCTTC. Protein sequence: CASRGQGADGYTF.

The J gene is TRBJ1-5, the V gene TRBV6-5, with 8 bases identical to TRBD1. Trimming removed 7 bases from V and 7 bases from J; junction bases left unmatched: 12. The germline gives CDR1 MNHEY, CDR2 SVGAGI. The CDR3 totals 15 residues. The DNA for the CDR3 is TGTGCCAGCACCAATTATGGGAGACAGGGGCAGCCCCAGCATTTT. This translates into CASTNYGRQGQPQHF.

This sequence joins TRBV9 and TRBJ2-2; TRBD2 is a possible D gene (5 bases). The germline V gene has CDR1 SGDLS and CDR2 YYNGEE. V was clipped by 4 bases and J by 11 bases, with 15 bases between them. The CDR3 runs to 13 residues. The chain's CDR3 is CASSPSQASELFF. Written as DNA, the CDR3 is TGTGCCAGCAGCCCTAGCCAGGCGAGCGAGCTGTTTTTT. Full variable domain (rest looked up from reference TRBV9 and TRBJ2-2): DSGVTQTPKHLITATGQRVTLRCSPRSGDLSVYWYQQSLDQGLQFLIQYYNGEERAKGNILERFSAQQFPDLHSELNLSSLELGDSALYFCASSPSQASELFFGEGSRLTVL.

This chain joins TRBV7-9 and TRBJ1-5, with D uncertain. The length of the CDR3 is 11 residues. Germline CDR1 and CDR2: SEHNR and FQNEAQ (reference sequence). Trimming stripped 1 base from V and 9 bases from J, with 4 bases between. The CDR3 DNA follows: TGTGCCAGCAGCTTAGGAGGGCCCCAGCATTTT. Its protein is CASSLGGPQHF.

The chain links TRBV15 to TRBJ1-4; D is perhaps TRBD1 (5 bases). Germline-derived CDR1 and CDR2 are LNHNV and YYDKDF (reference sequence). V lost 3 bases and J 0 bases, leaving 11 bases between the germline ends. The CDR3 has 16 amino acids. The CDR3 here is CATSRGGVATNEKLFF. The CDR3 nucleotides read TGTGCCACCAGCAGGGGGGGAGTTGCAACTAATGAAAAACTGTTTTTT.

CDR3 loop: CASSISLSGRSSYEQYF. Written as DNA, the CDR3 is TGTGCCAGTAGTATTTCCCTGAGCGGGAGGAGCTCCTACGAGCAGTACTTC. This rearrangement joins TRBV19 to TRBJ2-7; 9 nucleotides align to TRBD2. CDR1 and CDR2 from the germline V gene are LNHDA and SQIVND (reference sequence). The CDR3 runs 17 residues. V dropped 3 bases and J dropped 0; count of bases not matched to a gene: 9.

This clone is a singleton in its sample. The rearrangement joins TRBV5-1 to TRBJ2-1, with D unresolved. Germline V gives CDR1 SGHRS, CDR2 YFSETQ. The CDR3 covers 15 residues. The ends were cut back, 5 bases at V and 2 bases at J, with 14 bases in the middle. In DNA form, the CDR3 reads TGCGCCAGCAGAAACCTACCCTGGGCCTACAATGAGCAGTTCTTC. Protein: CASRNLPWAYNEQFF. Supplemented by reference TRBV5-1 and TRBJ2-1, the full variable domain reads KAGVTQTPRYLIKTRGQQVTLSCSPISGHRSVSWYQQTPGQGLQFLFEYFSETQRNKGNFPGRFSGRQFSNSRSEMNVSTLELGDSALYLCASRNLPWAYNEQFFGPGTRLTVL.

The chain employs TRBV5-6 and TRBJ1-4; D call uncertain. Germline V gives CDR1 SGHDT, CDR2 YYEEEE. The V gene lost 1 base and the J gene lost 8 bases, with 15 bases spanning the gap. The CDR3 is made up of 15 amino acids. CDR3 sequence reads: CASSLFVGEGEKLFF. The CDR3 DNA follows: TGTGCCAGCAGCTTGTTCGTTGGGGAAGGGGAAAAACTGTTTTTT.

The V call is TRBV9, the J call TRBJ2-1; 8 bases match TRBD2. The V and J ends lost 4 bases and 6 bases, in that order; junction bases with no gene match: 9. Germline CDR1 is SGDLS and CDR2 is YYNGEE. The length of the CDR3 is 15 residues. CDR3 residues: CASSTLSGISNEQFF. The CDR3, as DNA: TGTGCCAGCAGCACACTTAGCGGGATCTCCAATGAGCAGTTCTTC.

With respect to this clone: The sample holds other DNA sequences that translate to the same CDR3. The chain joins TRBV18 to TRBJ2-7; maybe TRBD1 (7 bases). The CDR3 is made up of 15 amino acids. V lost 1 base, J lost 2 bases, and 12 bases lay in between. Germline CDR1 KGHSH, CDR2 LQKENI. CDR3 sequence: CASSPRAGGTYEQYF. CDR3 in DNA: TGTGCCAGCTCACCACGGGCAGGGGGGACCTACGAGCAGTACTTC.

The chain joins TRBV27 to TRBJ2-3; D unclear. The CDR3 extends over 15 amino acids. V shed 4 bases and J shed 0 bases, with 11 bases lying between them. CDR1 and CDR2 from the germline V gene are MNHEY and SMNVEV (reference sequence). This chain's CDR3 is CASSWVGSSTDTQYF. The CDR3 DNA is TGTGCCAGCAGTTGGGTGGGGTCGAGCACAGATACGCAGTATTTT.

A single count supports this clone. The junction differs from germline at one of its ends, possibly a read error. V usage is TRBV6-5 and J usage is TRBJ2-7; TRBD2 might be the D (6 bases). CDR3 length equals 12 residues. The germline V gene encodes CDR1 MNHEY and CDR2 SVGAGI. This CDR3 reads CASRATAGLEIF. In DNA, the CDR3 is TGTGCCAGCAGGGCCACCGCGGGACTCGAGATCTTC.

This clone was counted only a few times. This CDR3 is also generated by other DNA sequences in the sample. V and J are TRBV5-1 and TRBJ2-3; no reliable D call. There are 14 residues in the CDR3. Germline assignment: CDR1 SGHRS and CDR2 YFSETQ. V lost 3 bases and J 3 bases, leaving 11 bases between the germline ends. The CDR3 is CASSSRGGTDTQYF. The CDR3 bases are TGCGCCAGCAGCTCTCGCGGCGGTACAGATACGCAGTATTTT.